This T cell receptor beta chain was sequenced during a study of T cell responses to AZD1222 COVID-19 vaccine. The assay was immunoSEQ multiplex PCR, and TCRdb's table has in-frame clones only and misses some. The sample contains roughly 180,000 clones, 92% of which appear only once. V lost 7 bases and J 4 bases, leaving 10 bases between the germline ends. CDR3 length: 12 amino acids. Germline loops: CDR1 LNHDA, CDR2 SQIVND (reference sequence). This specimen was peripheral blood, taken 28 days after the second AZD1222 dose. The clonotype comes from an adult who received the AZD1222 COVID-19 vaccine. The J gene is TRBJ1-1, the V gene TRBV19; D not resolved. As DNA, the CDR3 is TGTGCCAGTAATATGGGAGGCACTGAAGCTTTCTTT. Its protein is CASNMGGTEAFF.